This passage covers 21 T cell receptor beta chains from one sample sequenced in a study of Ad26.COV2.S vaccination and SARS-CoV-2 variants. Treatment: over 15 received Ad26.COV2.S at low or high dose, single or two shots; about 5 received placebo; per-sample allocation not given. The samples date from day 63 after the first vaccine or placebo injection. Sequencing used immunoSEQ multiplex PCR; TCRdb keeps in-frame clones, though not all of them. In the table there are 380,000 or so clones, around 82% of which are singletons. The source was peripheral blood, collected in a trial of Ad26.COV2.S vaccine versus placebo. The receptors here all came from a person between 18 and 65 years old who received the Ad26.COV2.S COVID-19 vaccine or a placebo.

The rearrangement uses TRBV5-1 and TRBJ1-3; tentative D call: TRBD1 (5 bases). Trimming took off 1 base at V and 4 bases at J, with 12 bases between the two ends. Germline V CDR1 and CDR2: SGHRS, YFSETQ. This CDR3 contains 15 residues. As DNA, the CDR3 is TGCGCCAGCAGCTTGAGTCAAGGGACCGGAAACACCATATATTTT. Translating it yields CASSLSQGTGNTIYF.

The chain recombines TRBV4-1 with TRBJ1-4, with 7 positions matching TRBD1. Germline values: CDR1 MGHRA, CDR2 YSYEKL. The CDR3 spans 16 residues. V lost 1 base to trimming and J lost 2 bases; unmatched junction nucleotides: 4. The CDR3 spells CASSQVGQATNEKLFF. The CDR3 DNA is TGCGCCAGCAGCCAAGTTGGACAGGCGACTAATGAAAAACTGTTTTTT.

The CDR3 sequence is CASTHPGGNEQFF. The DNA for the CDR3 is TGTGCCAGCACCCACCCGGGGGGCAATGAGCAGTTCTTC. This sequence joins TRBV7-2 and TRBJ2-1; TRBD2 matches at 7 bases. CDR1 and CDR2 from the germline V gene are SGHTA and FQGNSA. Germline trimming cut 7 bases from V and 6 bases from J; bases unmatched to any gene: 6. The length of the CDR3 is 13 residues.

The chain employs TRBV11-3 and TRBJ2-6; D unclear. With 9 bases removed from V and 0 bases from J, the gap between germline ends came to 15 bases. From germline, CDR1 is SGHNT and CDR2 YENEEA. This CDR3 contains 16 residues. The DNA of the CDR3 is TGTGCCAGTTCTTCCGGATCCGACTCTGGGGCCAACGTCCTGACTTTC. It is translated as CASSSGSDSGANVLTF.

In the case of this clone: Other DNA sequences of this sample code for an identical CDR3. This sequence joins TRBV5-1 and TRBJ2-1; D might be TRBD2 (5 bases). The CDR3 is made up of 14 amino acids. Germline V gene lookup returns CDR1 SGHRS and CDR2 YFSETQ. V lost 3 bases and J lost 4, with 11 bases in between. The CDR3 coding sequence is TGCGCCAGCAGCTCCGGACTGGTATACAATGAGCAGTTCTTC. This codes for CASSSGLVYNEQFF.

The genes are TRBV18 and TRBJ2-3; D is possibly TRBD2 (6 bases). Deletions cut 3 bases from V and 3 bases from J, with 10 bases between. CDR3 length: 14 residues. Germline V lookup: CDR1 KGHSH, CDR2 LQKENI. CDR3 protein: CASSPAGRTDTQYF. Written as DNA, the CDR3 is TGTGCCAGCTCACCGGCCGGGAGAACAGATACGCAGTATTTT.

The chain combines TRBV6-6 with TRBJ1-1, with D unresolved. Trimming removed 6 bases at V and 1 base at J, with 15 bases between. The CDR3 totals 15 residues. Germline V gives CDR1 MNHNY, CDR2 SVGAGI (reference sequence). CDR3 residues: CASRLISGSNTEAFF. The CDR3 nucleotides are TGTGCCAGCAGGTTAATTTCGGGTTCGAACACTGAAGCTTTCTTT.

The genes are TRBV20-1 and TRBJ2-1; D gene uncertain. The V and J ends lost 3 bases and 10 bases respectively, with 16 bases between them. In germline, CDR1 is DFQATT, CDR2 SNEGSKA (reference sequence). This CDR3 has 13 residues. For the CDR3, the DNA is TGCAGTGCTAGTTCCCGTGACGAGTGGGAGCAGTTCTTC. It yields the protein CSASSRDEWEQFF.

V is TRBV27 and J is TRBJ1-2; 10 nucleotides match TRBD1. The CDR3 is 16 amino acids. Germline V gene data show CDR1 as MNHEY and CDR2 as SMNVEV (reference sequence). The V gene end was trimmed by 0 bases and the J gene end by 8 bases; junction bases not matched to a gene: 9. In DNA form, the CDR3 reads TGTGCCAGCAGTTTATCGACCCGACAGGGGGCGAGGGGCTACACCTTC. Protein sequence: CASSLSTRQGARGYTF.

This clone appeared once. This rearrangement joins TRBV5-1 to TRBJ2-7; perhaps TRBD1 as D (5 bases). Trimming took off 0 bases at V and 5 bases at J, with 15 bases between the two ends. The CDR3 spans 15 residues. Germline V gene sequence: CDR1 SGHRS, CDR2 YFSETQ. The CDR3 is CASSLEGQSVHEQYF. Written as DNA, the CDR3 is TGCGCCAGCAGCTTGGAGGGGCAGAGTGTCCACGAGCAGTACTTC. The full variable domain, rest sourced from reference TRBV5-1 and TRBJ2-7, is KAGVTQTPRYLIKTRGQQVTLSCSPISGHRSVSWYQQTPGQGLQFLFEYFSETQRNKGNFPGRFSGRQFSNSRSEMNVSTLELGDSALYLCASSLEGQSVHEQYFGPGTRLTVT.

The V gene is TRBV18, the J gene TRBJ1-5; maybe TRBD1 (6 bases). The CDR3 spans 17 residues. V shed 5 bases and J shed 0 bases, with 17 bases lying between them. Per germline, CDR1 KGHSH and CDR2 LQKENI. The CDR3 region is CASSSRTVQDSNQPQHF. In DNA form, the CDR3 reads TGTGCCAGCTCATCCCGGACAGTTCAAGATAGCAATCAGCCCCAGCATTTT.

Remarks on this clone: Other DNA sequences within the sample encode an identical CDR3. The chain joins TRBV7-6 to TRBJ2-7; 7 nucleotides line up with TRBD2. Trimming cost V 1 base and J 3 bases; bases outside gene matches: 3. The CDR3 has 14 amino acids. Germline V lookup: CDR1 SGHVS, CDR2 FNYEAQ. The CDR3 DNA follows: TGTGCCAGCAGCTTAGTCGGGGAGGGCTACGAGCAGTACTTC. Translated: CASSLVGEGYEQYF.

The chain employs TRBV11-3 and TRBJ2-7, with D tentatively TRBD1 (6 bases). Trimming took 4 bases from V and 3 from J, leaving 13 bases between them. The V gene's germline CDR1 is SGHNT and CDR2 YENEEA. This CDR3 spans 14 amino acids. Here the CDR3 DNA reads TGTGCCAGCAGCTCAACGGGACACTTCTACGAGCAGTACTTC. Protein: CASSSTGHFYEQYF.

This rearrangement joins TRBV27 to TRBJ2-5, with 10 bases aligning to TRBD1. The CDR3 loop spans 13 amino acids. The V gene end was trimmed by 6 bases and the J gene end by 4 bases; junction bases not matched to a gene: 2. Looked up from germline, CDR1 is MNHEY and CDR2 is SMNVEV (reference sequence). The CDR3 DNA is TGTGCCAGCAGGGGACAGGGGAGAGAGACCCAGTACTTC. This encodes CASRGQGRETQYF.

This chain links TRBV6-5 with TRBJ1-1; D uncertain. Looked up from germline, CDR1 is MNHEY and CDR2 is SVGAGI. Trimming left V 7 bases short and J 3 bases short, with 15 bases between. The CDR3 consists of 14 residues. CDR3 residues: CASTLGGLHTEAFF. The CDR3 bases are TGTGCCAGCACCCTTGGAGGTTTGCACACTGAAGCTTTCTTT.

The chain uses TRBV10-3 and TRBJ2-1; 10 bases line up with TRBD2. From germline, CDR1 is ENHRY and CDR2 SYGVKD. The V and J ends lost 3 bases and 10 bases, in that order; junction bases with no gene match: 9. CDR3 length equals 15 residues. The CDR3 coding sequence is TGTGCCATCAGTGATGAGCGGGGGGGGCCGAAGGAGCAGTTCTTC. Amino acids: CAISDERGGPKEQFF.

This clone occurred a few times. This sequence joins TRBV7-2 and TRBJ1-6, with 9 bases matching TRBD1. This CDR3 spans 15 amino acids. Per germline, CDR1 SGHTA and CDR2 FQGNSA. Trimming cost V 8 bases and J 7 bases; bases outside gene matches: 9. The CDR3 region has the DNA TGTGCCAGCCGGTTCCCGGGACAGGGAAATTCACCCCTCCACTTT. This sequence encodes CASRFPGQGNSPLHF.

This chain connects TRBV2 to TRBJ1-1; no reliable D call. This CDR3 has 11 amino acids. CDR1 is SNHLY, CDR2 FYNNEI, per germline. The V end was cut by 7 bases, the J end by 3 bases, with 6 bases between. CDR3 sequence: CASTLYTEAFF. The DNA of the CDR3 is TGTGCCAGCACCTTGTACACTGAAGCTTTCTTT. Full variable domain (outside the CDR3, taken from reference TRBV2 and TRBJ1-1): EPEVTQTPSHQVTQMGQEVILRCVPISNHLYFYWYRQILGQKVEFLVSFYNNEISEKSEIFDDQFSVERPDGSNFTLKIRSTKLEDSAMYFCASTLYTEAFFGQGTRLTVV.

The genes are TRBV7-2 and TRBJ2-1, with 7 bases identical to TRBD1. Germline V gene sequence: CDR1 SGHTA, CDR2 FQGNSA. CDR3 length equals 15 residues. The ends lost 4 bases at V and 2 bases at J; junction bases unmatched: 5. CDR3 sequence: CASSSRQGPYNEQFF. The CDR3 DNA follows: TGTGCCAGCAGCTCCCGACAGGGACCCTACAATGAGCAGTTCTTC. Full variable domain (missing parts from reference TRBV7-2 and TRBJ2-1): GAGVSQSPSNKVTEKGKDVELRCDPISGHTALYWYRQSLGQGLEFLIYFQGNSAPDKSGLPSDRFSAERTGGSVSTLTIQRTQQEDSAVYLCASSSRQGPYNEQFFGPGTRLTVL.

As for this clone: At one end the junction does not follow the germline gene, possibly because of a read error. The genes are TRBV10-3 and TRBJ1-5; 9 positions match TRBD1. Germline-derived CDR1 and CDR2 are ENHRY and SYGVKD. This CDR3 has 15 residues. The CDR3 spells CAISKDRGGNQPQHF. The CDR3 bases are TGTGCCATCAGTAAGGACAGGGGAGGCAACCAGCCCCAGCATTTT.

V usage is TRBV7-8 and J usage is TRBJ2-2, with D possibly being TRBD2 (6 bases). V was cut by 8 bases and J by 2 bases, with 12 bases left in between. The CDR3 runs 14 residues. The V gene's germline CDR1 is SGHVS and CDR2 FQNEAQ. CDR3: CASWRGTNTGELFF. The DNA of the CDR3 is TGTGCCAGCTGGCGCGGGACTAACACCGGGGAGCTGTTTTTT.